The 5 T cell receptor beta chains listed next were all sequenced from one sample in a study of shared clonotypes between healthy human individuals. Sequenced by immunoSEQ multiplex PCR; TCRdb stores in-frame clones only, minus some. This sample yields 2 million to 2.5 million clones, of which 90% to 97% are seen a single time; around 0.13% belongs to the top ten. Sequenced: naive CD4+ T cells sorted from blood. Specified subset: CD45RA+ positively selected. The receptor source for this set is a man aged 18 to 30 in good health.

The chain is built from TRBV18 and TRBJ1-3; TRBD1 is a possible D gene (5 bases). CDR1 is KGHSH, CDR2 LQKENI, per germline. The V gene lost 5 bases and the J gene lost 0 bases, with 11 bases spanning the gap. The CDR3 has 15 residues. The CDR3 coding sequence is TGTGCCAGCTCAAGATCGGACAACTCTGGAAACACCATATATTTT. It is translated as CASSRSDNSGNTIYF.

The chain uses TRBV6-6 and TRBJ2-1; TRBD2 agrees at 8 bases. This CDR3 region has 14 residues. V dropped 7 bases and J dropped 6; count of bases not matched to a gene: 8. Germline V gives CDR1 MNHNY, CDR2 SVGAGI (reference sequence). The CDR3 nucleotides are TGTGCCAGCAAGCGGGTAGCGGGGTCCAATGAGCAGTTCTTC. Its translation: CASKRVAGSNEQFF.

V is TRBV10-3 and J is TRBJ1-2; D not resolved. Germline-derived CDR1 and CDR2 are ENHRY and SYGVKD. V lost 4 bases and J lost 0, with 9 bases in between. This CDR3 region has 14 residues. This CDR3 is CAISGAVANYGYTF. DNA for the CDR3: TGTGCCATCAGTGGGGCCGTAGCTAACTATGGCTACACCTTC.

The chain combines TRBV6-5 with TRBJ1-1; 7 nucleotides line up with TRBD1. The germline V gene encodes CDR1 MNHEY and CDR2 SVGAGI. The CDR3 totals 15 residues. V lost 4 bases, J lost 3 bases, and 8 bases stayed unmatched. CDR3 protein: CASSSRGGLHTEAFF. The DNA of the CDR3 is TGTGCCAGCAGTTCCAGGGGGGGCTTGCACACTGAAGCTTTCTTT.

The chain carries TRBV6-5 and TRBJ2-7; D perhaps matches TRBD1 (5 bases). The CDR3 runs 15 residues. Looked up from germline, CDR1 is MNHEY and CDR2 is SVGAGI. Trimming removed 5 bases at V and 0 bases at J, with 14 bases between. DNA of the CDR3: TGTGCCAGCAGTAGCCCCAGTAGGGGCTCCTACGAGCAGTACTTC. This sequence encodes CASSSPSRGSYEQYF.